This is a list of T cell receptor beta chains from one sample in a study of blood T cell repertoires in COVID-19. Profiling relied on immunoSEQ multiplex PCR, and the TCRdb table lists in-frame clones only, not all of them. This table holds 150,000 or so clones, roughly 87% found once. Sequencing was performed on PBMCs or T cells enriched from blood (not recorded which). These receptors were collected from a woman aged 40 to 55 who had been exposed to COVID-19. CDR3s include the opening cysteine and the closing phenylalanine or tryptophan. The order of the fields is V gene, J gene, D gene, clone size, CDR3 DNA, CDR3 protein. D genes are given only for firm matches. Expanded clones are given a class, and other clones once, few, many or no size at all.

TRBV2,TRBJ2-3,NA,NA,TGTGCCAGCAGTGAAGCTAGAACTGGCACAGATACGCAGTATTTT,CASSEARTGTDTQYF
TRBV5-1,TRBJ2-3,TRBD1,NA,TGCGCCAGCAGGGGGGACAGGGCTAGCACAGATACGCAGTATTTT,CASRGDRASTDTQYF
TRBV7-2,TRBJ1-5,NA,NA,TGTGCCAGCAGCCCACACAGCAATCAGCCCCAGCATTTT,CASSPHSNQPQHF
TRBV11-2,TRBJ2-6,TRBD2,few,TGTGCCAGCAGCTTATACCGGGAGGGTGGTGGGGCCAACGTCCTGACTTTC,CASSLYREGGGANVLTF
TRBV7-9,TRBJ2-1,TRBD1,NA,TGTGCCAGCAGCTTACCAAGGGACAGCCTTGAGCAGTTCTTC,CASSLPRDSLEQFF
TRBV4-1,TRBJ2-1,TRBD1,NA,TGCGCCAGCAGCACTCGACAGGGGAAAGACAATGAGCAGTTCTTC,CASSTRQGKDNEQFF
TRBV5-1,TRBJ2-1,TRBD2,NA,TGCGCCAGCTGGGGACTAGCGGGAGGGAATGAGCAGTTCTTC,CASWGLAGGNEQFF
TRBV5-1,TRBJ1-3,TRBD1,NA,TGCGCCAGCAGCACCGGGACAGGCAACTCTGGAAACACCATATATTTT,CASSTGTGNSGNTIYF
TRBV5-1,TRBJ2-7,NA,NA,TGCGCCAGCAGCTTGGCATCCAGGGAGGTCACCCACGAGCAGTACTTC,CASSLASREVTHEQYF
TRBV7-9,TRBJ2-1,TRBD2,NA,TGTGCCAGCAGGCCTAGGGGACTAGCGGGGAATGAGCAGTTCTTC,CASRPRGLAGNEQFF
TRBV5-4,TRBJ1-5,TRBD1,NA,TGTGCCAGCAGACAGGGGAATCAGCCCCAGCATTTT,CASRQGNQPQHF
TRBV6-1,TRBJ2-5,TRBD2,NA,TGTGCCAGCAGTGATGCCCTAGCGGGGGGCCAAGAGACCCAGTACTTC,CASSDALAGGQETQYF
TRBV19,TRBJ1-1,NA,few,TGTGCCAGTCTCCTTCGGGGGAACACTGAAGCTTTCTTT,CASLLRGNTEAFF
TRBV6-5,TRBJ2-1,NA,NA,TGTGCCAGCAGGCCTAACAGGGACTCCTACAATGAGCAGTTCTTC,CASRPNRDSYNEQFF
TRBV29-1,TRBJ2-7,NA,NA,TGCAGCGCGAGGGACACTGCCTACGAGCAGTACTTC,CSARDTAYEQYF
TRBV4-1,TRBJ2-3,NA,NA,TGCGCCAGCAGCCAAGTGAGAGGCACAGATACGCAGTATTTT,CASSQVRGTDTQYF
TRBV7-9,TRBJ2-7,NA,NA,TGTGCCAGCAGCCCAACGGGGGGCGCGTCCTACGAGCAGTACTTC,CASSPTGGASYEQYF
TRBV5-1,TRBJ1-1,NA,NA,TGCGCCAGCAGCGAGGACAGCACTGAAGCTTTCTTT,CASSEDSTEAFF
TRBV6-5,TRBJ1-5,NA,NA,TGTGCCAGCAGTTTATCAATCGTTCTAGTCCAGCCCCAGCATTTT,CASSLSIVLVQPQHF
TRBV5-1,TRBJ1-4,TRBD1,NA,TGCGCCAGCAGCTTTAACACCCCGGGACAGGGAAAACTGTTTTTT,CASSFNTPGQGKLFF
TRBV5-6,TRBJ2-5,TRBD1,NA,TGTGCCAGCAGCTTTGGGACAGAAGAGACCCAGTACTTC,CASSFGTEETQYF
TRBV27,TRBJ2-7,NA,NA,TGTGCCAGCGGAGGTCGTCACGAGCAGTACTTC,CASGGRHEQYF
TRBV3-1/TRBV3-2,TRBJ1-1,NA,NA,TGTGCCAGCAGCCAACGGCAGGGGATGAGCACTGAAGCTTTCTTT,CASSQRQGMSTEAFF
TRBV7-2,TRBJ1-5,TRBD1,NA,TGTGCCAGCAGCTTGAGGGACAGGGTTTATCTTCAGCCCCAGCATTTT,CASSLRDRVYLQPQHF
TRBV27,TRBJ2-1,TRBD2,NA,TGTGCCAGCAGACAGATGGGGACTAGCGGATACAATGAGCAGTTCTTC,CASRQMGTSGYNEQFF
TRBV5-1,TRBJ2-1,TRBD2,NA,TGCGCCAGCAGCCCCCAAGCGGGGGGCCTCTACAATGAGCAGTTCTTC,CASSPQAGGLYNEQFF
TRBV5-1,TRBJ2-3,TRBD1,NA,TGCGCCAGCAGCCTGGGGACAGGGGACACAGATACGCAGTATTTT,CASSLGTGDTDTQYF
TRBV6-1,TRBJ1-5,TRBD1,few,TGTGCCAGCAGTGAACTGATTTTCAGGGGGGAGTTTTTGCCCCAGCATTTT,CASSELIFRGEFLPQHF
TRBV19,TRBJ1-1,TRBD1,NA,TGTGCCAGTACCTCGGGACAGGGAAGCACTGAAGCTTTCTTT,CASTSGQGSTEAFF
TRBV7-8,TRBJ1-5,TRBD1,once,TGTGCCAGCAGCCTATCGGACAGGGGCAACCAGCCCCAGCATTTT,CASSLSDRGNQPQHF
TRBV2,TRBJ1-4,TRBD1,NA,TGTGCCAGCAGGACCGGGACAGGGAAGGAAAAACTGTTTTTT,CASRTGTGKEKLFF
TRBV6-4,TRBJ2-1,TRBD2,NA,TGTGCCAGCAGTGACCGTTCGGTGTCTAGCGGGAGGAACAATGAGCAGTTCTTC,CASSDRSVSSGRNNEQFF
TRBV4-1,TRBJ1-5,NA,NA,TGCGCCAGCAGCCAAGAACCCGGGGTGGCGGATCAGCCCCAGCATTTT,CASSQEPGVADQPQHF
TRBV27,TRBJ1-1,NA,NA,TGTGCCAGCACATTAACAGGGCTAGGCACTGAAGCTTTCTTT,CASTLTGLGTEAFF
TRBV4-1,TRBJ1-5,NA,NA,TGCGCCAGCAGCCACCTACAGGGAAGCAATCAGCCCCAGCATTTT,CASSHLQGSNQPQHF
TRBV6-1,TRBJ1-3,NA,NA,TGTGCCAGCAGTGAGTTTAAGACAGTTGCTGGAAACACCATATATTTT,CASSEFKTVAGNTIYF
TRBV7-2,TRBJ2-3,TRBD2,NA,TGTGCCAGCAGCTCAGGACTAGCGGGCCGAATATACACAGATACGCAGTATTTT,CASSSGLAGRIYTDTQYF
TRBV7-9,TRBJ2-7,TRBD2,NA,TGTGCCAGCAGCCCCCGGGACTACTTGTACTTC,CASSPRDYLYF
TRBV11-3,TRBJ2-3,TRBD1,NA,TGTGCCAGCAGCGTGGGACAGGGTTCAGATACGCAGTATTTT,CASSVGQGSDTQYF
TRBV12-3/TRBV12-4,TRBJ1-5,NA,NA,TGTGCCAGCAGTTTTGGAGGGCAGCCCCAGCATTTT,CASSFGGQPQHF
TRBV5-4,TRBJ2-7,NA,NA,TGTGCCAGCAGTTACGCCCCTGTACACACCGAGCAGTACTTC,CASSYAPVHTEQYF
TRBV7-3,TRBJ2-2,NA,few,TGTGCCAGCAGCTTAAGCCCAAGCGGGAACACCGGGGAGCTGTTTTTT,CASSLSPSGNTGELFF
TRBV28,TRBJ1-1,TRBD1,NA,TGTGCCAGCAGTATTCCCGGGACAGGTGTATGGACTGAAGCTTTCTTT,CASSIPGTGVWTEAFF
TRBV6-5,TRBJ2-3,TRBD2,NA,TGTGCCAGCAGTAGGGACTACTCAGATACGCAGTATTTT,CASSRDYSDTQYF
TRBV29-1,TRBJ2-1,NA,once,TGCAGCGTTGAATTTATCCGGGATGAGCAGTTCTTC,CSVEFIRDEQFF
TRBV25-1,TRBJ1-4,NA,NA,TGTGCCAGCAGTCAACCAGGACAGAAATTTAATGAAAAACTGTTTTTT,CASSQPGQKFNEKLFF
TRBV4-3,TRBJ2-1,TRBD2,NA,TGCGCCAGCAGCCAGGCACTAGCGGGAGGTTTCCTAAATGAGCAGTTCTTC,CASSQALAGGFLNEQFF
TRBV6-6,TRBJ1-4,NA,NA,TGTGCCAGCTGTCGGCAACAGGGCTCCGTTGTCGGGGAAAAACTGTTTTTT,CASCRQQGSVVGEKLFF
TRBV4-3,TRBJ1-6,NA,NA,TGCGCCAGCAGCCAAGATCGGGTTGGTAGGAGGGATGGGAATTCACCCCTCCACTTT,CASSQDRVGRRDGNSPLHF
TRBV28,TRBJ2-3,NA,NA,TGTGCCAGCAGTTCAGTCTGGGGGGAAGTCACAGATACGCAGTATTTT,CASSSVWGEVTDTQYF
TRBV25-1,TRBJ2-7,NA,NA,TGTGCCAGCAGTGAACAGGGATGGATCTACGAGCAGTACTTC,CASSEQGWIYEQYF
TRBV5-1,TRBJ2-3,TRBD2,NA,TGCGCCAGCAGCTTCGGGGGGGCCATAGATACGCAGTATTTT,CASSFGGAIDTQYF